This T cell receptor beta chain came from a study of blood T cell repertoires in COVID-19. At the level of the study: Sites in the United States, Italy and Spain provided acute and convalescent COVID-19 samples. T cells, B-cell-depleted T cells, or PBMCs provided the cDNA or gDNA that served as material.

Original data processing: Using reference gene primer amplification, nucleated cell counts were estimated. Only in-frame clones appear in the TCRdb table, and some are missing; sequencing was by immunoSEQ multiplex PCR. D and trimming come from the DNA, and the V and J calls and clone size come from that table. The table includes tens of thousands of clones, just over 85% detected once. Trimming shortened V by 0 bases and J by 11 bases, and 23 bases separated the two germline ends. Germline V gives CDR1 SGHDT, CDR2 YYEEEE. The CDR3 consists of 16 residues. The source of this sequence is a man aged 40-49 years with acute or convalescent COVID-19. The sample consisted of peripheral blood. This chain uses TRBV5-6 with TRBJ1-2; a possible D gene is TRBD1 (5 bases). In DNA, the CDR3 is TGTGCCAGCAGCTTGGAGGCGGGACGCCCATTATTCGAGTACACCTTC. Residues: CASSLEAGRPLFEYTF. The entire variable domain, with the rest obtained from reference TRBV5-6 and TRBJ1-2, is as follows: DAGVTQSPTHLIKTRGQQVTLRCSPKSGHDTVSWYQQALGQGPQFIFQYYEEEERQRGNFPDRFSGHQFPNYSSELNVNALLLGDSALYLCASSLEAGRPLFEYTFGSGTRLTVV.